These T cell receptor beta chains were read from a single sample in a study of CD8+ T cells in alopecia areata. This table comes from immunoSEQ multiplex PCR, and its TCRdb copy is limited to in-frame clones, with some not included. Of around 300,000 clones in the sample, 60% were seen once. The specimen was CD4+ T cells sorted from blood, collected at week 52, from a patient treated with tofacitinib. Receptors were obtained from a human donor with alopecia areata. Both conserved end residues are trimmed from each CDR3. The D gene is left open where the match is weak.

>-|TRBV20-1|TRBJ2-1
SAPNYNEQF
>-|TRBV5-4|TRBJ2-1
ASSSGPSYNEQF
>-|TRBV29-1|TRBJ2-6
SVIGSGANVLT
>-|TRBV30|TRBJ1-1
AWRDNSGTEAF
>TRBD1|TRBV27|TRBJ2-5
ASSPRDRVAPETQY
>-|TRBV29-1|TRBJ2-3
SVEGGRGTDTQY
>-|TRBV18|TRBJ1-6
ASSPRVGNSPLH
>TRBD1|TRBV9|TRBJ2-2
ASSLRDRGHTGELF
>-|TRBV30|TRBJ1-5
AWSRDTNQPQH
>-|TRBV4-3|TRBJ1-3
ASSQVEVISGNTIY
>-|TRBV29-1|TRBJ1-2
SVRENYGYT
>TRBD1|TRBV7-6|TRBJ2-5
ASSFRQGIGETQY
>-|TRBV5-5|TRBJ1-1
ASSSRHGPRYTEAF
>-|TRBV29-1|TRBJ2-7
SVEQGINEQY
>-|TRBV30|TRBJ1-1
AWTRGRIDTEAF
>TRBD1|TRBV5-1|TRBJ2-1
ASSPGQALWGEQF
>-|TRBV30|TRBJ1-1
AWSVLGFAGTEAF
>-|TRBV29-1|TRBJ2-7
SVVISYEQY
>-|TRBV30|TRBJ1-1
AWSVGVRGTNTEAF
>-|TRBV5-6|TRBJ2-3
ASSRYRGTSDTQY
>-|TRBV25-1|TRBJ1-2
ASSEKGLYGYT
>TRBD1|TRBV5-1|TRBJ1-1
ASSFAGQMNTEAF
>-|TRBV29-1|TRBJ2-5
SVSRFPQETQY
>-|TRBV15|TRBJ1-4
ATSSRAQEKLF